This T cell receptor beta chain derives from a study of post-analysis software for immune sequencing data. Details on this clonotype: The antigen remains undetermined.

Germline CDR1 and CDR2: MNHNS and SASEGT. J was trimmed by 0 bases and V by 3 bases; bases with no gene match: 5. This CDR3 comprises 16 residues. Study-level results: Controls had lower frequencies than patients of five TRBV segments, which included TRBV5-6, TRBV5-1 and TRBV20-1.

cDNA libraries for TCR beta contained unique molecular identifiers. TCRdb reprocessed the PCR reads via MiXCR and lists one record per CDR3 protein. The profile shows 800,000 to 950,000 distinct CDR3 sequences, about 53% of them singletons. The receptor was isolated from a girl under 18 with multiple sclerosis. Sample: blood. The rearrangement links TRBV6-1 to TRBJ2-3, with 8 nucleotides matching TRBD1. The CDR3 region has the DNA TGTGCCAGCAGTGAGGGGACAGGTTGGAGCACAGATACGCAGTATTTT. This encodes CASSEGTGWSTDTQYF.